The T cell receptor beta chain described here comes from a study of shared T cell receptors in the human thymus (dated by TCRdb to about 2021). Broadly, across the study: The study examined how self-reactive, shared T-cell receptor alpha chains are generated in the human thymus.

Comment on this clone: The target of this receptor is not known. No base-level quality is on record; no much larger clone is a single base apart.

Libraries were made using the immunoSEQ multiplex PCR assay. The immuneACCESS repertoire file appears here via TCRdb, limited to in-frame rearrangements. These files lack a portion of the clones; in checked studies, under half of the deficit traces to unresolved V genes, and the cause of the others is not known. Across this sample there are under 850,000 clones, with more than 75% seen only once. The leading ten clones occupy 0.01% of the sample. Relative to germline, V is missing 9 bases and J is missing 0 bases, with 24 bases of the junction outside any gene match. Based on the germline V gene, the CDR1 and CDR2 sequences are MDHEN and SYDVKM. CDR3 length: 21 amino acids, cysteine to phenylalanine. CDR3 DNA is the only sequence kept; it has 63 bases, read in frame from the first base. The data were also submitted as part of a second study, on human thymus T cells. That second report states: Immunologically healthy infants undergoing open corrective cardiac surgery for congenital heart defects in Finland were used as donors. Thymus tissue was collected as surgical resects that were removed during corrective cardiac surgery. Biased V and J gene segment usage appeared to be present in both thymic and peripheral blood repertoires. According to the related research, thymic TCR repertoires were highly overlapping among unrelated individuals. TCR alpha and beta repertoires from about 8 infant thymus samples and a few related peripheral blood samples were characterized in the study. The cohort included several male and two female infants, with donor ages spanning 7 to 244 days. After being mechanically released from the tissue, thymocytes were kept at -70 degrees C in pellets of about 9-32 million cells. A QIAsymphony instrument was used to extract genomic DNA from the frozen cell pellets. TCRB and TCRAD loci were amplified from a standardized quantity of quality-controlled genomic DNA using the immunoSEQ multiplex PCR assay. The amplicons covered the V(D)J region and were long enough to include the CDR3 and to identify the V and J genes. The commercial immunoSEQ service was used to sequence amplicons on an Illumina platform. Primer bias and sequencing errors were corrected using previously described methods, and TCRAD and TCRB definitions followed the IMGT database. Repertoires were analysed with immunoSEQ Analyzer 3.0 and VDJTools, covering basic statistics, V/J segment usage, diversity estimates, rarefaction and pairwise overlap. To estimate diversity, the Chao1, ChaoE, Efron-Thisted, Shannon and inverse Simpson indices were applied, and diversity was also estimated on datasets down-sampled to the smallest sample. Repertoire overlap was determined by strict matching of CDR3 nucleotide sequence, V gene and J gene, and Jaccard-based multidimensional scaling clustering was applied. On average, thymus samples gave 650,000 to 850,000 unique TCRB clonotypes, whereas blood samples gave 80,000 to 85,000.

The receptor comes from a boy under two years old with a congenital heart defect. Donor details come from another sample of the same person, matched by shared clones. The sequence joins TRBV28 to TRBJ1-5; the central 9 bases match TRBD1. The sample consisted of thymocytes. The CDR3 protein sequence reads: CASGFWERGQGSYYSNQPQHF. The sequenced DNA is TGTGCCAGTGGGTTTTGGGAGAGGGGACAGGGCAGCTATTATAGCAATCAGCCCCAGCATTTT. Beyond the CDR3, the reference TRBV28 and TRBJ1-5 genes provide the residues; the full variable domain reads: DVKVTQSSRYLVKRTGEKVFLECVQDMDHENMFWYRQDPGLGLRLIYFSYDVKMKEKGDIPEGYSVSREKKERFSLILESASTNQTSMYLCASGFWERGQGSYYSNQPQHFGDGTRLSIL.